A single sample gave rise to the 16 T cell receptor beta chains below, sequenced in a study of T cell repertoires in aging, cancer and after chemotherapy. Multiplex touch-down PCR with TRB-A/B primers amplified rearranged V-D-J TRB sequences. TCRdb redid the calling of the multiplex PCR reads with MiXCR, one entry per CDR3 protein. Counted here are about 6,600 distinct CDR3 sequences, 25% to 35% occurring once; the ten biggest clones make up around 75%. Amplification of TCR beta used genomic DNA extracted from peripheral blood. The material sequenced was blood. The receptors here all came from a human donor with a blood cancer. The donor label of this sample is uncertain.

The CDR3 loop is CASSSGTPRPGELFF. Written as DNA, the CDR3 is TGTGCCAGCAGTTCCGGGACACCTCGGCCCGGGGAGCTGTTTTTT. V gene TRBV12-3 or TRBV12-4 combines with J gene TRBJ2-2, with a tentative D call TRBD1 (6 bases). The CDR3 runs 15 residues. V was cut by 4 bases and J by 6 bases, with 15 bases left in between.

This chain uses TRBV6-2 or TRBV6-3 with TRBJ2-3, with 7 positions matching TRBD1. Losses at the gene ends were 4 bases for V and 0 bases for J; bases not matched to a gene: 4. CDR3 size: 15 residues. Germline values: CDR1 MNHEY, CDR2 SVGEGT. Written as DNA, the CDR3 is TGTGCCAGCAGTTCCGGGACAGTGAGCACAGATACGCAGTATTTT. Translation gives CASSSGTVSTDTQYF.

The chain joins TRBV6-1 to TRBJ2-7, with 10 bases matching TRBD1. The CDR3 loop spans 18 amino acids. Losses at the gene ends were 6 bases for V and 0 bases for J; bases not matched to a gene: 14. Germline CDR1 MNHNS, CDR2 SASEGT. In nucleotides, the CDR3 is TGTGCCAGCAGAGTACGGGACAGGGGACGCTCCAGCTCCTACGAGCAGTACTTC. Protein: CASRVRDRGRSSSYEQYF.

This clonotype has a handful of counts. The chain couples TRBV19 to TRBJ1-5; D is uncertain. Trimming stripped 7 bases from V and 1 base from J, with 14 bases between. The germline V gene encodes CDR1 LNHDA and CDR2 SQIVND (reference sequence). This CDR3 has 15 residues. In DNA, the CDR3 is TGTGCCAGTAAACTGTCCGTATTCAGCAATCAGCCCCAGCATTTT. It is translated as CASKLSVFSNQPQHF.

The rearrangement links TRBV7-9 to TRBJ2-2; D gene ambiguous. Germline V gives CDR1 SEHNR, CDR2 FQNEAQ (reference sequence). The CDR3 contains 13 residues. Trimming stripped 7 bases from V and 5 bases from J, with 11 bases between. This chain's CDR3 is CASNLGGTGELFF. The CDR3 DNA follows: TGTGCCAGCAACCTTGGCGGAACCGGGGAGCTGTTTTTT.

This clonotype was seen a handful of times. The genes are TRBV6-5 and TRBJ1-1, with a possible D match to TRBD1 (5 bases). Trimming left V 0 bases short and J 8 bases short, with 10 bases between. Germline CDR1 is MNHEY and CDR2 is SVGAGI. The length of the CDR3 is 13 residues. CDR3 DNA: TGTGCCAGCAGTTACTCAGGGGTTGGGGAAGCTTTCTTT. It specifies CASSYSGVGEAFF.

CDR3 DNA: TGTGCCAGCAGCCCCGGGACAGGGAAAAATGAGCAGTTCTTC. It yields the protein CASSPGTGKNEQFF. This chain uses TRBV6-5 with TRBJ2-1; TRBD1 matches 9 bases. V trimming: 6 bases; J trimming: 7 bases; junction bases outside the gene matches: 7. Germline CDR1 MNHEY, CDR2 SVGAGI. This CDR3 has 14 residues.

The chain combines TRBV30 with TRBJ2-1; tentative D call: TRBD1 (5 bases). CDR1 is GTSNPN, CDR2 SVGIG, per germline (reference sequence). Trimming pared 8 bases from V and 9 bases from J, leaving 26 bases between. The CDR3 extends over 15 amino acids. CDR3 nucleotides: TGTGCCAGCAGCTTAACCGCCGTTGGGGCCGGTGAGCAGTTCTTC. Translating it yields CASSLTAVGAGEQFF.

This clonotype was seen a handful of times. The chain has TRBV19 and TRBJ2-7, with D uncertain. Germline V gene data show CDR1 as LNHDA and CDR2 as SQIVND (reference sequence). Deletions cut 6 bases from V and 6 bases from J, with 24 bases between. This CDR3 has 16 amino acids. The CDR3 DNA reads TGTGCCAGTAGACCCCAGGCAGCGTCCCCAATGGGCGAGCAGTACTTC. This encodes CASRPQAASPMGEQYF.

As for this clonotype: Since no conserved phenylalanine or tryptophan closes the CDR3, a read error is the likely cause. The CDR3 sequence is CASSPTGTLYEQYL. The CDR3 region has the DNA TGTGCCAGCAGTCCAACCGGGACACTATACGAGCAGTACTTA. The chain has TRBV27 and TRBJ2-7; TRBD1 might be the D (6 bases). The CDR3 runs to 14 residues. The V and J ends lost 5 bases and 4 bases respectively, with 15 bases between them. CDR1 is MNHEY and CDR2 is SMNVEV in the germline V gene (reference sequence).

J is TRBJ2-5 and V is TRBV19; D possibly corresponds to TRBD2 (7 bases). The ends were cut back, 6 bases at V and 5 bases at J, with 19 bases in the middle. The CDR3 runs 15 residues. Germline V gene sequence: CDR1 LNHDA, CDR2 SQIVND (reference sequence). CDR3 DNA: TGTGCCAGTAGCAATACTGGGGGGGCCGGGGAGACCCAGTACTTC. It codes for CASSNTGGAGETQYF. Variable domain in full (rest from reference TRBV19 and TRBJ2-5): DGGITQSPKYLFRKEGQNVTLSCEQNLNHDAMYWYRQDPGQGLRLIYYSQIVNDFQKGDIAEGYSVSREKKESFPLTVTSAQKNPTAFYLCASSNTGGAGETQYFGPGTRLLVL.

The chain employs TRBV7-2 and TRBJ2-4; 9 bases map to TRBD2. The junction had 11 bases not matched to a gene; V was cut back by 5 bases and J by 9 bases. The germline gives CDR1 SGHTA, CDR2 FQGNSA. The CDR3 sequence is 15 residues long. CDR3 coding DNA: TGTGCCAGCAGCCGAGATAGCGGGGGAGGTCGCATTCAGTACTTC. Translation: CASSRDSGGGRIQYF.

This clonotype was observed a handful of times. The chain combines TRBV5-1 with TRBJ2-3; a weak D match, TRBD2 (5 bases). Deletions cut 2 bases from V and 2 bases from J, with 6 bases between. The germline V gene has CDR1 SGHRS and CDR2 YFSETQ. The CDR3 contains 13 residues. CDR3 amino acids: CASSFRDTDTQYF. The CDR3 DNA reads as TGCGCCAGCAGCTTCCGGGACACAGATACGCAGTATTTT.

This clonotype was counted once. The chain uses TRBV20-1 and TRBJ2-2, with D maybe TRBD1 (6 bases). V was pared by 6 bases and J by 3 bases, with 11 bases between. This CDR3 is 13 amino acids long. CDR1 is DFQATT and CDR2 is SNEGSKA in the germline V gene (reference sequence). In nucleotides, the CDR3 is TGCAGTGCCAAGTCAGGGGACACCGGGGAGCTGTTTTTT. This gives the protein CSAKSGDTGELFF.

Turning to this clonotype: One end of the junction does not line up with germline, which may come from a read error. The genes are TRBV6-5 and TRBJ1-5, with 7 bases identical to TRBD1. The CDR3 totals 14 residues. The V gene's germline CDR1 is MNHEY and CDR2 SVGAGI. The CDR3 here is CASRWEQGNQSQHF. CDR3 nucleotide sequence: TGTGCCAGCAGGTGGGAACAGGGGAATCAGTCCCAGCATTTT.

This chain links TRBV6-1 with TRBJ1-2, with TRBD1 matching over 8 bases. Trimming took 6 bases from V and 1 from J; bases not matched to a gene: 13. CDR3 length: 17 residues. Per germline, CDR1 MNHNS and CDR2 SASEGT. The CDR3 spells CASRQGTGLIFNYGYTF. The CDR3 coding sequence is TGTGCCAGCAGACAGGGGACAGGCCTAATTTTTAACTATGGCTACACCTTC.